This TCR beta chain was observed in a study of blood T cells in healthy people across ages. At least 6.5 million PBMCs were isolated per sample. Study conclusions and caveats: PBMC samples, being unsorted, prevented any conclusive comparison of naive and antigen-experienced cells.

As concerns this clonotype: Its antigen is still unknown.

The authors ran a second PCR of about 6 to 11 cycles using a sample-barcoded 5' primer and a J-beta primer mix. TCRdb re-derived calls from the 5' RACE reads in MiXCR, one entry per CDR3 protein. The data contain some 1.8 million distinct CDR3 sequences, approximately 39% of them singletons. The CDR3 is made up of 14 amino acids. Germline V lookup: CDR1 SNHLY, CDR2 FYNNEI. V lost 6 bases to trimming and J lost 3 bases, with 14 bases between them. J is TRBJ1-2 and V is TRBV2; a weak D match, TRBD1 (5 bases). The specimen was blood. The sequence was obtained from a human donor in good health. DNA for the CDR3: TGTGCCAGCAGCGGCGGGGCGGTTGACTATGGCTACACCTTC. The encoded protein is CASSGGAVDYGYTF. Full variable domain (remainder filled in from reference TRBV2 and TRBJ1-2): EPEVTQTPSHQVTQMGQEVILRCVPISNHLYFYWYRQILGQKVEFLVSFYNNEISEKSEIFDDQFSVERPDGSNFTLKIRSTKLEDSAMYFCASSGGAVDYGYTFGSGTRLTVV.